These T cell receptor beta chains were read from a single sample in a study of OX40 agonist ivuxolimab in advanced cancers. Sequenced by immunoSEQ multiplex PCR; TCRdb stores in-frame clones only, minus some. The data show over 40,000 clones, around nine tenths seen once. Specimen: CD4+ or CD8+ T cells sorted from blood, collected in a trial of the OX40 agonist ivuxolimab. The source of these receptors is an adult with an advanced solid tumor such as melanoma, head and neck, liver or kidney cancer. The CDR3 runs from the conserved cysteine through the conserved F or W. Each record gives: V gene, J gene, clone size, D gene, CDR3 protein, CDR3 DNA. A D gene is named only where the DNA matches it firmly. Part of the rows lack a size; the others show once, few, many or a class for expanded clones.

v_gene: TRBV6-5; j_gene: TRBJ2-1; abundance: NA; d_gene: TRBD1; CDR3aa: CASSYRDRIYNEQFF; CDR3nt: TGTGCCAGCAGTTACCGGGACAGAATCTACAATGAGCAGTTCTTC
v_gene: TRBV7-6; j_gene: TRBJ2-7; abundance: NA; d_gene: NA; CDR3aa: CASSLSSYEQYF; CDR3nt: TGTGCCAGCAGCTTGTCCTCGTACGAGCAGTACTTC
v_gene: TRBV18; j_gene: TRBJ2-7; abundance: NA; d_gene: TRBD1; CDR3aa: CASSPGTAYEQYF; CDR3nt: TGTGCCAGCTCACCTGGGACAGCCTACGAGCAGTACTTC
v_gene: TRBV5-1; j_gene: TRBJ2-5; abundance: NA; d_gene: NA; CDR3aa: CASSQGASSAGVGWETQYF; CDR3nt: TGCGCCAGCAGCCAGGGGGCCTCCTCAGCGGGAGTCGGGTGGGAGACCCAGTACTTC
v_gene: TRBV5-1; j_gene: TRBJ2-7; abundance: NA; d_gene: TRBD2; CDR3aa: CASRETSGRHYEQYF; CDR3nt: TGCGCCAGCAGGGAAACTAGCGGGAGACACTACGAGCAGTACTTC
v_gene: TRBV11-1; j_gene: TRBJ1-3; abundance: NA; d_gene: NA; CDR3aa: CASSKAGAGNTIYF; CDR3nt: TGTGCCAGCAGCAAGGCCGGCGCTGGAAACACCATATATTTT
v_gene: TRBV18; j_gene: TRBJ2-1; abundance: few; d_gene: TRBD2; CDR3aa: CASSWTSGPEPRSYNEQFF; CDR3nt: TGTGCCAGCTCTTGGACTAGCGGGCCAGAACCACGCTCCTACAATGAGCAGTTCTTC
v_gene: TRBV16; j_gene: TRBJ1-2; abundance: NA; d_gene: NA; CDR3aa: CASRLTTNYGYTF; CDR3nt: TGTGCCAGCAGACTGACAACCAACTATGGCTACACCTTC
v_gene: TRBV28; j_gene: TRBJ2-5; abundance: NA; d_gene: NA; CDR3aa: CASSLKGNGRETQYF; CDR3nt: TGTGCCAGCAGTTTAAAGGGGAATGGCCGAGAGACCCAGTACTTC
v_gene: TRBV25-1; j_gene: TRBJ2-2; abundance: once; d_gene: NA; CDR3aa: CASSSTGSRTGELFF; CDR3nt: TGTGCCAGCAGCAGTACAGGGTCTCGAACCGGGGAGCTGTTTTTT
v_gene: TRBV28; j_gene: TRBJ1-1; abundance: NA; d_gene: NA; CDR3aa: CASSASNTEAFF; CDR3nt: TGTGCCAGCAGTGCCTCGAACACTGAAGCTTTCTTT
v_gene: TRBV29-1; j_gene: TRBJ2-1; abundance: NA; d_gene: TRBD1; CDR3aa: CSVEGVQGASYNEQFF; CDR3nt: TGCAGCGTTGAAGGGGTCCAGGGGGCTTCCTACAATGAGCAGTTCTTC
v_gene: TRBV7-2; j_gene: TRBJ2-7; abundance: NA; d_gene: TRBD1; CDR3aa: CASKGQGYEQYF; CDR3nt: TGTGCCAGCAAGGGACAGGGCTACGAGCAGTACTTC
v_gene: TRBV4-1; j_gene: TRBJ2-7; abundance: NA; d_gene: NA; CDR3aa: CASSQDPLVRYEQYF; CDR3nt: TGCGCCAGCAGCCAAGACCCTCTAGTGAGGTACGAGCAGTACTTC
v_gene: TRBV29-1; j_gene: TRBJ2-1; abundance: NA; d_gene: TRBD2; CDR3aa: CSVEGTSGSYNEQFF; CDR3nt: TGCAGCGTTGAAGGGACTAGCGGCTCCTACAATGAGCAGTTCTTC
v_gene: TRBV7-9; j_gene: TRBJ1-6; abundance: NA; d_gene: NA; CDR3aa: CASSFLGPNSPLHF; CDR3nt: TGTGCCAGCAGCTTCCTAGGTCCTAATTCACCCCTCCACTTT
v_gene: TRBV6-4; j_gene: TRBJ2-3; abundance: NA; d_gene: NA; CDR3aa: CASSDTDSATLLVDTQYF; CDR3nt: TGTGCCAGCAGTGACACAGATTCGGCGACCCTTTTAGTGGATACGCAGTATTTT
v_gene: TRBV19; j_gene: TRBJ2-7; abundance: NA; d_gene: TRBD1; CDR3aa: CASRTEKQGAYEQYF; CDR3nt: TGTGCCAGTAGAACGGAAAAACAGGGGGCTTACGAGCAGTACTTC
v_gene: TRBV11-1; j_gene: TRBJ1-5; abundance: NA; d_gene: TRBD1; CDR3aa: CASSPDRGQPQHF; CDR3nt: TGTGCCAGCAGTCCCGACAGGGGACAGCCCCAGCATTTT
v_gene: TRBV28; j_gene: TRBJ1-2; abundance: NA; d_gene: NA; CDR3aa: CATNSGSYGYTF; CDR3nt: TGTGCCACCAATTCCGGGAGCTATGGCTACACCTTC
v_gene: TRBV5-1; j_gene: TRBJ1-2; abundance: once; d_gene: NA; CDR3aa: CASSPDGYYGYTF; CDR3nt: TGCGCCAGCAGCCCGGACGGGTACTATGGCTACACCTTC
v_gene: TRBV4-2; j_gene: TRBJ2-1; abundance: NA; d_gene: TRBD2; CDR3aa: CASSQGGLAGRYNEQFF; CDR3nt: TGTGCCAGCAGCCAAGGAGGGCTAGCGGGAAGATACAATGAGCAGTTCTTC
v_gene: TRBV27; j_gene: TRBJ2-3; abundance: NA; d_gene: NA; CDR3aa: CASRAARGPQYF; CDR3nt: TGTGCCAGCAGAGCCGCCCGGGGTCCGCAGTATTTT
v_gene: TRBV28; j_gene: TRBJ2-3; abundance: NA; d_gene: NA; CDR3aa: CASSFDRQGTWDTQYF; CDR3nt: TGTGCCAGCAGTTTTGATCGTCAGGGCACCTGGGATACGCAGTATTTT
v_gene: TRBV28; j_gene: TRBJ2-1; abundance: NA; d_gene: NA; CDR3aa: CASISPGRSYNEQFF; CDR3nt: TGTGCCAGCATCTCCCCGGGCCGCTCCTACAATGAGCAGTTCTTC
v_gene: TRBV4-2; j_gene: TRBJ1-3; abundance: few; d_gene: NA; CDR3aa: CASSQGAASGNTIYF; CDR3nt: TGTGCCAGCAGCCAAGGTGCAGCTTCCGGAAACACCATATATTTT
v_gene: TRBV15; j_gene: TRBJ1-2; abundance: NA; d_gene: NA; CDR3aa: CATSRDLNYGYTF; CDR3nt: TGTGCCACCAGCAGAGATCTAAACTATGGCTACACCTTC
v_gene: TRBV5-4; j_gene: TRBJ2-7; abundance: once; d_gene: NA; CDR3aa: CASSQGGSEQYF; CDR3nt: TGTGCCAGCAGCCAAGGGGGGTCCGAGCAGTACTTC
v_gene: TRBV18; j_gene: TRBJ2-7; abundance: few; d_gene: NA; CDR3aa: CASSREPHQQAVQYF; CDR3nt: TGTGCCAGCTCACGCGAACCCCACCAACAAGCGGTGCAGTACTTC
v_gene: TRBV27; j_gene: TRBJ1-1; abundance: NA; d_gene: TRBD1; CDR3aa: CASSYRGRAPQAFF; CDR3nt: TGTGCCAGCAGTTACAGGGGGCGAGCCCCCCAAGCTTTCTTT
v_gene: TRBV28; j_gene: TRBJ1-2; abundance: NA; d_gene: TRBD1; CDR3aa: CASSGDRVMDGYTF; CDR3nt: TGTGCCAGCAGTGGGGACAGGGTAATGGACGGCTACACCTTC
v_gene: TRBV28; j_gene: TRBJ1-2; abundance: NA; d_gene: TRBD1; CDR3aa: CASSSAGGMYGYTF; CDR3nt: TGTGCCAGCAGTTCGGCAGGGGGCATGTATGGCTACACCTTC
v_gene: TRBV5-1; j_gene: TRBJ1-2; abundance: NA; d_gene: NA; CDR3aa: CASSLGRQGQGYTF; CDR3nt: TGCGCCAGCAGCTTGGGCCGGCAGGGCCAGGGCTACACCTTC
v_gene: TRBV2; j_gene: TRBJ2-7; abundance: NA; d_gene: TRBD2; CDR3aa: CASSEAISGSNEQYF; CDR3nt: TGTGCCAGCAGTGAAGCGATTAGCGGGAGCAACGAGCAGTACTTC
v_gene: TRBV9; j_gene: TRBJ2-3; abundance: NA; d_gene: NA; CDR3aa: CASSARERKPTDTQYF; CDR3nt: TGTGCCAGCAGCGCCCGAGAGCGGAAGCCCACAGATACGCAGTATTTT
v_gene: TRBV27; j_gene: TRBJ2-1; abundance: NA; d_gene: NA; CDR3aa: CASSLGSYSSYNEQFF; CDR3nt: TGTGCCAGCAGTTTGGGCTCGTATTCATCCTACAATGAGCAGTTCTTC
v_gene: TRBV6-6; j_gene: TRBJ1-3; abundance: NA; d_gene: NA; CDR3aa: CASGGISSSGNTIYF; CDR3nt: TGTGCCAGCGGGGGGATATCGAGCTCTGGAAACACCATATATTTT
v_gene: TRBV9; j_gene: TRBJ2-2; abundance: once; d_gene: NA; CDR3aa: CASSTSSSTGELFF; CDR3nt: TGTGCCAGCAGCACCTCTAGCAGCACCGGGGAGCTGTTTTTT
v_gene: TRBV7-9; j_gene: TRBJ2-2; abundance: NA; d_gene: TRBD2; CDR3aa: CASPDRSVAGVGTGELFF; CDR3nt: TGTGCCAGCCCCGATCGCAGCGTAGCGGGAGTAGGCACCGGGGAGCTGTTTTTT
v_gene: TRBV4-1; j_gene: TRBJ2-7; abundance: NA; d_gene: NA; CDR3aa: CASSQDLREEQYF; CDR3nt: TGCGCCAGCAGCCAAGATTTAAGGGAGGAGCAGTACTTC
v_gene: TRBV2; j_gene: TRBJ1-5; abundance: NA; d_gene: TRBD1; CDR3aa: CASTGDRGRQPQHF; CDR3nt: TGTGCCAGCACAGGGGACAGGGGCAGACAGCCCCAGCATTTT
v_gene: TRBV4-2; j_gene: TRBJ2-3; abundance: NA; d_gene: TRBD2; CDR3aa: CASSQDGGTSGTDTQYF; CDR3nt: TGTGCCAGCAGCCAAGATGGGGGGACTAGCGGCACAGATACGCAGTATTTT
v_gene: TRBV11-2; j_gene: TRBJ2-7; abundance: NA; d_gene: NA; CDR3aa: CASSYYGSSYEQYF; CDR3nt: TGTGCCAGCAGCTACTACGGGAGCTCCTACGAGCAGTACTTC
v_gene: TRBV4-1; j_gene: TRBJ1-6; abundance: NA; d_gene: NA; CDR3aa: CASRHDESSYNSPLHF; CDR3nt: TGCGCCAGCAGACACGACGAAAGCTCCTATAATTCACCCCTCCACTTT
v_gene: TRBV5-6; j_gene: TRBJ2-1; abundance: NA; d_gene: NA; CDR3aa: CASSLVTGAGNEQFF; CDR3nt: TGTGCCAGCAGCTTGGTGACAGGAGCTGGGAATGAGCAGTTCTTC
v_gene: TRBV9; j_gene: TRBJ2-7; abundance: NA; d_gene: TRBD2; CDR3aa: CASSPHLAGEYEQYF; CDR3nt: TGTGCCAGCAGCCCCCATTTAGCGGGAGAATACGAGCAGTACTTC
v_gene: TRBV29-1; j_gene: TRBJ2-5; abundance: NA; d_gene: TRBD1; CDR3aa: CSVDPTGTETQYF; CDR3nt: TGCAGCGTAGACCCGACAGGGACAGAGACCCAGTACTTC
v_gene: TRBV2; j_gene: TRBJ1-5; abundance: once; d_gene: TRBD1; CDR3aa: CASSTQGGSNQPQHF; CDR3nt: TGTGCCAGCAGTACACAGGGGGGGTCCAATCAGCCCCAGCATTTT